One sample yielded the 24 T cell receptor beta chains listed below, sequenced in a study of blood T cell repertoires in COVID-19. The data were produced by immunoSEQ multiplex PCR, yet TCRdb's version contains in-frame clones alone and is incomplete. This sample has approximately 180,000 clones, with 88% found just once. Sample: peripheral blood. The receptors shown here come from a human donor in a cohort sampled during active COVID-19.

This sequence joins TRBV2 and TRBJ1-5, with a tentative D call TRBD1 (6 bases). Germline CDR1 and CDR2: SNHLY and FYNNEI. Trimming cost V 5 bases and J 5 bases, with 10 bases left between them. The CDR3 consists of 13 residues. CDR3: CASSLQGYQPQHF. CDR3 coding DNA: TGTGCCAGCAGTCTACAGGGTTATCAGCCCCAGCATTTT. The full variable domain, its missing parts supplied by reference TRBV2 and TRBJ1-5, is EPEVTQTPSHQVTQMGQEVILRCVPISNHLYFYWYRQILGQKVEFLVSFYNNEISEKSEIFDDQFSVERPDGSNFTLKIRSTKLEDSAMYFCASSLQGYQPQHFGDGTRLSIL.

This chain links TRBV27 with TRBJ2-3; 9 bases line up with TRBD2. Germline-derived CDR1 and CDR2 are MNHEY and SMNVEV (reference sequence). With 4 bases clipped from V and 1 base from J, the junction kept 12 bases outside the gene matches. The CDR3 has 18 residues. CDR3 nucleotides: TGTGCCAGCAGTTCTCGCCCGCTACTAGCGGGTGGCACAGATACGCAGTATTTT. This sequence encodes CASSSRPLLAGGTDTQYF.

The chain uses TRBV2 and TRBJ2-6, with 8 bases identical to TRBD1. The CDR3 has 17 residues. Germline loops: CDR1 SNHLY, CDR2 FYNNEI. Germline trimming cut 6 bases from V and 3 bases from J; bases unmatched to any gene: 10. DNA of the CDR3: TGTGCCAGCAGCAAGAGGACAGGGACTGGTGGGGCCAACGTCCTGACTTTC. Its protein is CASSKRTGTGGANVLTF.

A remark on this clone: Other DNA variants within this sample encode the same CDR3. V usage is TRBV29-1 and J usage is TRBJ2-5; tentatively, D is TRBD2 (7 bases). This CDR3 is 12 amino acids long. Germline assignment: CDR1 SQVTM and CDR2 ANQGSEA. V was pared by 4 bases and J by 5 bases, with 11 bases between. The DNA of the CDR3 is TGCAGCGTTGCGCGGGGGCAGGAGACCCAGTACTTC. It is translated as CSVARGQETQYF.

This sequence joins TRBV5-1 and TRBJ2-3, with 7 nucleotides matching TRBD2. J was trimmed by 2 bases and V by 0 bases; bases with no gene match: 3. Germline CDR1 reads SGHRS; CDR2 reads YFSETQ. The CDR3 sequence is 15 residues long. The CDR3 is CASSLGLADTDTQYF. The DNA for the CDR3 is TGCGCCAGCAGCTTGGGGCTAGCGGACACAGATACGCAGTATTTT.

The rearrangement joins TRBV6-2 or TRBV6-3 to TRBJ1-2, with D maybe TRBD1 (5 bases). This CDR3 is 17 amino acids long. Germline-derived CDR1 and CDR2 are MNHEY and SVGEGT. Trimming left V 0 bases short and J 5 bases short, with 19 bases between. This CDR3 reads CASSYSRRKTESYGYTF. The CDR3 coding sequence is TGTGCCAGCAGTTACTCGCGCCGAAAGACAGAATCTTATGGCTACACCTTC.

This chain joins TRBV5-1 and TRBJ1-2; a weak D match, TRBD1 (6 bases). This CDR3 has 14 residues. V shed 4 bases and J shed 4 bases, with 14 bases lying between them. CDR1 and CDR2 from the germline V gene are SGHRS and YFSETQ. CDR3 protein: CASSASGDTYGYTF. The CDR3 DNA reads as TGCGCCAGCAGCGCCTCAGGGGACACCTATGGCTACACCTTC. The whole variable domain, remainder taken from reference TRBV5-1 and TRBJ1-2, is KAGVTQTPRYLIKTRGQQVTLSCSPISGHRSVSWYQQTPGQGLQFLFEYFSETQRNKGNFPGRFSGRQFSNSRSEMNVSTLELGDSALYLCASSASGDTYGYTFGSGTRLTVV.

The chain uses TRBV5-4 and TRBJ1-1; D might be TRBD1 (6 bases). CDR1 is SGHNT and CDR2 is YYREEE in the germline V gene (reference sequence). The length of the CDR3 is 13 residues. V dropped 1 base and J dropped 3 bases, with 7 bases sitting between them. The chain's CDR3 is CASSLPGDTEAFF. CDR3 bases: TGTGCCAGCAGCTTGCCAGGGGACACTGAAGCTTTCTTT.

The V gene is TRBV19, the J gene TRBJ1-4, with 7 bases lining up with TRBD1. Trimming cost V 9 bases and J 0 bases; bases outside gene matches: 7. This CDR3 comprises 15 residues. Germline values: CDR1 LNHDA, CDR2 SQIVND (reference sequence). The CDR3 nucleotides read TGTGCCAGCAGCGCCGGGACAGCAACTAATGAAAAACTGTTTTTT. This sequence encodes CASSAGTATNEKLFF.

The chain links TRBV27 to TRBJ1-1; D gene ambiguous. CDR1 is MNHEY, CDR2 SMNVEV, per germline (reference sequence). The V and J ends lost 4 bases and 3 bases respectively, with 15 bases between them. The CDR3 spans 15 residues. The CDR3 DNA reads TGTGCCAGCAGTTCAGGCGGACTGAGGCACACTGAAGCTTTCTTT. Its protein is CASSSGGLRHTEAFF.

V and J are TRBV2 and TRBJ1-5; tentative D call: TRBD1 (5 bases). This CDR3 region has 15 residues. CDR1 SNHLY and CDR2 FYNNEI come from the germline V gene. Trimming left V 3 bases short and J 2 bases short, with 11 bases between. The CDR3, as DNA: TGTGCCAGCAGTGAGTCTGGAGGGGGCAATCAGCCCCAGCATTTT. Translated: CASSESGGGNQPQHF.

This clone was recorded a few times. J is TRBJ2-7 and V is TRBV23-1; the match to TRBD1 covers 9 bases. TRBV23-1 is classed as an ORF, of uncertain function. There are 15 residues in the CDR3. V gave up 1 base and J gave up 3 bases; unmatched junction bases: 4. The CDR3 is CASSQWTGVNYEQYF. The CDR3 nucleotides read TGCGCCAGCAGTCAATGGACAGGGGTTAACTACGAGCAGTACTTC.

This clone was seen a handful of times. The rearrangement links TRBV28 to TRBJ2-1; maybe TRBD1 (6 bases). The CDR3 totals 14 residues. The V end was cut by 7 bases, the J end by 4 bases, with 14 bases between. Germline V lookup: CDR1 MDHEN, CDR2 SYDVKM. As DNA, the CDR3 is TGTGCCAGCACGGTACAGGGATCGTACAATGAGCAGTTCTTC. Its translation: CASTVQGSYNEQFF.

The count of this clone is one. The chain couples TRBV27 to TRBJ2-1; possible D gene TRBD2, 5 bases. V was pared by 7 bases and J by 5 bases, with 21 bases between. The V gene's germline CDR1 is MNHEY and CDR2 SMNVEV (reference sequence). The CDR3 extends over 16 amino acids. The CDR3 protein is CASTQYAIPGNNEQFF. In nucleotides, the CDR3 is TGTGCCAGCACCCAATATGCTATTCCGGGGAACAATGAGCAGTTCTTC.

This chain links TRBV7-9 with TRBJ2-7; possibly TRBD2 for D (5 bases). The CDR3 spans 13 residues. CDR1 is SEHNR and CDR2 is FQNEAQ in the germline V gene (reference sequence). V was trimmed by 4 bases and J by 6 bases, leaving 13 bases between them. In DNA form, the CDR3 reads TGTGCCAGCAGCTCTTCTAATCGGGGCGAGCAGTACTTC. Translated, it gives CASSSSNRGEQYF. Full variable domain (missing parts from reference TRBV7-9 and TRBJ2-7): DTGVSQNPRHKITKRGQNVTFRCDPISEHNRLYWYRQTLGQGPEFLTYFQNEAQLEKSRLLSDRFSAERPKGSFSTLEIQRTEQGDSAMYLCASSSSNRGEQYFGPGTRLTVT.

The V and J genes are TRBV4-3 and TRBJ2-1, with TRBD2 identical over 11 bases. The CDR3 is made up of 16 amino acids. Trimming took 4 bases from V and 4 from J; bases not matched to a gene: 6. Germline V gives CDR1 LGHNA, CDR2 YSLEER. CDR3 nucleotides: TGCGCCAGCAGCCCCGGACTAGCGGGCAAATACAATGAGCAGTTCTTC. Amino acid sequence: CASSPGLAGKYNEQFF.

The rearrangement joins TRBV7-9 to TRBJ1-1; TRBD1 aligns across 7 bases. Germline lookup yields CDR1 SEHNR and CDR2 FQNEAQ (reference sequence). The CDR3 loop spans 16 amino acids. V shed 4 bases, J shed 0 bases, and the junction held 8 bases outside the gene matches. This CDR3 is CASSYFPTGLNTEAFF. CDR3 DNA: TGTGCCAGCAGCTACTTCCCGACAGGGTTGAACACTGAAGCTTTCTTT.

This clone was detected once. In DNA, the CDR3 is TGCGCCAGACAATTTACCCAAAACAGGGGCATCCTTCGGGCAGAGCAGTTCTTC. It encodes CARQFTQNRGILRAEQFF. The chain combines TRBV5-1 with TRBJ2-1; 7 bases line up with TRBD1. Germline lookup yields CDR1 SGHRS and CDR2 YFSETQ. The junction had 27 bases not matched to a gene; V was cut back by 8 bases and J by 10 bases. This CDR3 region has 18 residues.

The chain couples TRBV28 to TRBJ2-7; 8 bases match TRBD1. The V segment lost 5 bases and the J segment 7 bases; nucleotides outside the gene matches: 10. The CDR3 totals 14 residues. Germline V gives CDR1 MDHEN, CDR2 SYDVKM. CDR3 DNA: TGTGCCAGCAGTCGGACAGGGACCCAGGGGGAGCAGTACTTC. As protein: CASSRTGTQGEQYF.

CDR3 DNA: TGTGCCAGCAGCCAAGCATTTAAGGGACAGCAACAAGAGACCCAGTACTTC. As protein: CASSQAFKGQQQETQYF. The genes are TRBV3-1 (or the pseudogene TRBV3-2) and TRBJ2-5, with 7 positions matching TRBD1. With 1 base clipped from V and 2 bases from J, the junction kept 10 bases outside the gene matches. CDR1 is LGHDT and CDR2 is YNNKEL in the germline V gene (reference sequence). The CDR3 covers 17 residues.

This clone is a singleton in its sample. This chain uses TRBV10-3 with TRBJ2-3; maybe TRBD1 (6 bases). Per the germline V gene, CDR1 is ENHRY and CDR2 is SYGVKD. Trimming left V 3 bases short and J 4 bases short, with 14 bases between. The CDR3 contains 15 residues. CDR3 in DNA: TGTGCCATCAGTGATCGTGGGGGCCAAGCAGATACGCAGTATTTT. This gives the protein CAISDRGGQADTQYF.

The V call is TRBV6-2 or TRBV6-3, the J call TRBJ2-7, with TRBD2 as a possible D gene (6 bases). V lost 2 bases and J lost 6, with 14 bases in between. The CDR3 has 14 residues. Germline V gene sequence: CDR1 MNHEY, CDR2 SVGEGT. The CDR3 loop reads CASSYPTIGSEQYF. The CDR3 nucleotides are TGTGCCAGCAGTTACCCGACCATCGGGAGCGAGCAGTACTTC.

This clone was picked up one time. The V and J genes are TRBV30 and TRBJ2-7; a possible D gene is TRBD1 (7 bases). Germline CDR1 is GTSNPN and CDR2 is SVGIG (reference sequence). There are 13 residues in the CDR3. V was clipped by 5 bases and J by 5 bases, with 16 bases between them. CDR3 amino acids: CAWGQGGRNEQYF. In DNA form, the CDR3 reads TGTGCCTGGGGGCAGGGGGGACGTAACGAGCAGTACTTC.

This chain uses TRBV5-1 with TRBJ2-3; 10 bases line up with TRBD1. Germline CDR1 SGHRS, CDR2 YFSETQ. The V gene end was trimmed by 4 bases and the J gene end by 3 bases; junction bases not matched to a gene: 5. The CDR3 runs 15 residues. CDR3 loop: CASSTGQGVTDTQYF. Written as DNA, the CDR3 is TGCGCCAGCAGCACCGGACAGGGGGTGACAGATACGCAGTATTTT.